This entry concerns a single TCR beta chain. The target of this receptor is not known. The sample holds no much larger clone one base away, and base qualities are not on file. The V end loses 3 bases and the J end loses 4 bases, and a stretch of 8 bases separates them. Taken from cysteine to phenylalanine, the CDR3 has 13 residues. CDR3 DNA only is kept here, 39 bases in frame from base 1. This sample is drawn from a study of blood T cell repertoires in COVID-19 (dated by TCRdb to the early 2020s). Background for the entire study: Samples covering the acute and convalescent phases of COVID-19 were provided by collaborators in the United States, Italy and Spain. The material from the prospective study consisted of cDNA or gDNA derived from T cells, B-cell-depleted T cells, or PBMCs. Deeply sampled blood TCRbeta repertoires from subjects exposed to, actively infected with, or recovered from COVID-19 were included in the dataset. The repertoires were made available in a free public database intended to serve as a resource for research on the immune response to SARS-CoV-2. The samples were drawn from two sources: the first 160 participants of the ongoing ImmuneRACE study, and over 950 subjects contributed by 6 global collaborators. The sample metadata nearly always contained a de-identified subject ID, COVID-19 status, age in years and sex. Where available, HLA class I and class II types were obtained from metadata supplied by the sample provider rather than from assay-based typing.

Each collaborating institution followed its own protocols to collect whole blood in K2EDTA tubes. For TCRbeta analysis, collaborators shipped samples in one of three forms: frozen whole blood, isolated PBMCs, or DNA extracted from either of those sample types. TCRbeta CDR3 regions were amplified from genomic DNA by means of the immunoSEQ Assay, a bias-controlled multiplex PCR. On the authors' methods: The number of nucleated cells in each sample was estimated by amplification of reference gene primers within the assay. To quantify the absolute abundance of each unique TCRbeta CDR3 rearrangement, sequence reads were collapsed and filtered. For each sample, productive Simpson clonality was calculated by taking the square root of Simpson's diversity index across productive rearrangements. Sourced from immuneACCESS, this table was stored by TCRdb with only in-frame sequences that have V and J called. A share of the clones is absent; for the studies checked, an unresolved V gene accounts for under half, and the remainder has no known explanation. V, J and clone size reflect that table, while D and trimming were determined from the DNA. In this sample the table shows 140,000 to 150,000 clones, around 88% of which occur a single time. The top ten constitute around 2.9% of the sample.

Study-wide findings and limitations: The quantity of clinical and demographic metadata differed by source and by participant and was supplied without curation.

This receptor was identified in a man aged 55-75 years with active or convalescent COVID-19. Sequenced input: peripheral blood. The rearranged chain carries TRBV12-3 or TRBV12-4 and TRBJ2-3; a tentative D match to TRBD2 spans 5 bases. The DNA sequence follows: TGTGCCAGCAGTTTTCGGGGATCAGATACGCAGTATTTT. Its coded protein is CASSFRGSDTQYF.